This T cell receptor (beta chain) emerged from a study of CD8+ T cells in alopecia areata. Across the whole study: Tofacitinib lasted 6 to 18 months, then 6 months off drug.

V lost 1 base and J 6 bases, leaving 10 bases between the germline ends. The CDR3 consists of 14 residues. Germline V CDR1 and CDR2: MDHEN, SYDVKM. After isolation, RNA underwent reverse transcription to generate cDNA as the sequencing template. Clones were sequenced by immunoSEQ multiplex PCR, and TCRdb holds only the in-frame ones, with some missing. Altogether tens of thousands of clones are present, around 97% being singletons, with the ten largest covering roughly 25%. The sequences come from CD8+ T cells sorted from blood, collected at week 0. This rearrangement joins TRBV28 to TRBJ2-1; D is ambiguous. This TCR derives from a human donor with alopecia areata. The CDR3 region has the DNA TGTGCCAGCAGTTTATACATCATTGGCAATGAGCAGTTCTTC. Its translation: CASSLYIIGNEQFF.